These 6 T cell receptor beta chains came from one sample sequenced in a study of cytomegalovirus exposure and HLA in healthy donors. Sequenced by immunoSEQ multiplex PCR; TCRdb stores in-frame clones only, minus some. The sample carries about 71,000 clones, about 95% recorded once. What was sequenced was PBMCs. These TCRs come from a woman under 30 in good health and CMV-seronegative.

The rearrangement links TRBV27 to TRBJ2-7; 7 positions agree with TRBD1. This CDR3 has 13 amino acids. Trimming took 5 bases from V and 6 from J; bases not matched to a gene: 7. The germline V gene encodes CDR1 MNHEY and CDR2 SMNVEV (reference sequence). CDR3 DNA sequence: TGTGCCAGCAGTACCCCTCGACAGGGCGAGCAGTACTTC. Translation gives CASSTPRQGEQYF.

This sequence joins TRBV4-1 and TRBJ1-2; D gene uncertain. Trimming removed 2 bases from V and 3 bases from J, with 7 bases in between. The CDR3 runs to 13 residues. The V gene's germline CDR1 is MGHRA and CDR2 YSYEKL. CDR3 sequence: CASSQTGYYGYTF. For the CDR3, the DNA is TGCGCCAGCAGCCAAACGGGGTACTATGGCTACACCTTC.

This chain uses TRBV9 with TRBJ2-1; TRBD2 matches 7 bases. With 2 bases clipped from V and 7 bases from J, the junction kept 15 bases outside the gene matches. This CDR3 has 17 amino acids. Germline-derived CDR1 and CDR2 are SGDLS and YYNGEE. The CDR3 coding sequence is TGTGCCAGCAGCGTCCCCCCTGGGCGGGAGTACAGGAATGAGCAGTTCTTC. It is translated as CASSVPPGREYRNEQFF.

The chain couples TRBV19 to TRBJ1-4, with 10 bases matching TRBD1. The CDR3 totals 14 residues. Germline V lookup: CDR1 LNHDA, CDR2 SQIVND (reference sequence). Trimming at V came to 10 bases and at J to 8 bases, leaving 10 bases not matched to a gene. The CDR3 here is CATAGGTGEEKLFF. DNA for the CDR3: TGTGCCACCGCGGGGGGGACAGGGGAAGAAAAACTGTTTTTT.

The J gene is TRBJ1-2, the V gene TRBV19; tentatively, D is TRBD1 (5 bases). V was cut by 5 bases and J by 4 bases, with 17 bases left in between. This CDR3 region has 15 residues. Germline V gene data show CDR1 as LNHDA and CDR2 as SQIVND (reference sequence). CDR3 bases: TGTGCCAGTAGTGCTTCCCCCAGGGTGTCCTATGGCTACACCTTC. Amino acids: CASSASPRVSYGYTF.

This clone was recorded only once. The chain is built from TRBV28 and TRBJ2-6; 8 bases map to TRBD1. The CDR3 spans 19 residues. V gave up 3 bases and J gave up 2 bases; unmatched junction bases: 12. In germline, CDR1 is MDHEN, CDR2 SYDVKM. The CDR3 here is CASSFPYILDRAGANVLTF. CDR3 nucleotide sequence: TGTGCCAGCAGTTTCCCTTACATCCTGGACAGGGCTGGGGCCAACGTCCTGACTTTC.